Listed below are T cell receptor beta chains from one sample, sequenced in a study of T cell repertoires in cytomegalovirus infection. Their recognized antigens are unknown. TCRdb fed the reads into MiXCR, producing one record per CDR3 protein. The data contain some 150,000 distinct CDR3 sequences, 25% to 35% of them singletons. The source material was CD8+ T cells from cultured PBMCs, sampled from culture after CMV antigen stimulation. These TCRs come from a human donor in good health (CMV status not recorded). Some clones in this sample may be carry-over from other donors' samples. The CDR3 runs from the conserved cysteine through the conserved F or W. D genes are given only for firm matches. The size field is filled for only some rows; it gives once, few, many or a size class.

d_call j_call clone_size v_call cdr3_aa cdr3_nt
. TRBJ1-5 . TRBV2 CASSEFPGTYSNQPQHF TGTGCCAGCAGTGAATTCCCAGGGACTTATAGCAATCAGCCCCAGCATTTT
. TRBJ2-7 . TRBV6-5 CASSTRGLNYEQYF TGTGCCAGCAGTACCCGGGGACTGAACTACGAGCAGTACTTC
TRBD1 TRBJ2-2 . TRBV15 CATSGDRNTGELFF TGTGCCACCAGTGGGGACAGGAACACCGGGGAGCTGTTTTTT
. TRBJ2-3 . TRBV29-1 CSVEGTYTDTQYF TGCAGCGTTGAAGGCACCTACACAGATACGCAGTATTTT
. TRBJ2-3 . TRBV6-2/TRBV6-3 CASSYLGGGTDTQYF TGTGCCAGCAGTTACTTGGGGGGAGGCACAGATACGCAGTATTTT
. TRBJ2-5 many TRBV7-6 CASSQGLVPETQYF TGTGCCAGCAGCCAAGGGCTGGTCCCAGAGACCCAGTACTTC
. TRBJ1-2 . TRBV6-6 CASSYLGSNYGYTF TGTGCCAGCAGTTACCTCGGTAGTAACTATGGCTACACCTTC
. TRBJ2-3 few TRBV2 CASSDNSPTDTQYF TGTGCCAGCAGTGATAACAGCCCCACAGATACGCAGTATTTT
. TRBJ2-3 few TRBV12-3/TRBV12-4 CASNFPNRAPDTQYF TGTGCCAGCAACTTCCCTAACAGGGCCCCAGATACGCAGTATTTT
TRBD2 TRBJ2-1 few TRBV4-1 CASSPLTSGGYNEQFF TGCGCCAGCAGCCCCCTGACTAGCGGCGGTTACAATGAGCAGTTCTTC
TRBD1 TRBJ1-1 few TRBV7-9 CASSLPPGGTGSFWWTEAFF TGTGCCAGCAGCTTACCCCCCGGCGGGACAGGGAGCTTCTGGTGGACTGAAGCTTTCTTT
. TRBJ1-1 . TRBV27 CASRKATEAFF TGTGCCAGCAGGAAGGCGACTGAAGCTTTCTTT
. TRBJ2-7 . TRBV4-1 CASSQGQVGSYEQYF TGCGCCAGCAGCCAAGGACAGGTGGGATCCTACGAGCAGTACTTC
. TRBJ2-2 few TRBV20-1 CSARRSQNIYRTGELFF TGCAGTGCACGTAGGTCCCAGAACATATACCGCACCGGGGAGCTGTTTTTT
. TRBJ2-2 . TRBV5-6 CASSLDWTTNTGELFF TGTGCCAGCAGCTTGGATTGGACGACGAACACCGGGGAGCTGTTTTTT
TRBD1 TRBJ2-7 few TRBV20-1 CSALQGASYEQYF TGCAGTGCCCTACAGGGGGCCTCCTACGAGCAGTACTTC
. TRBJ1-4 . TRBV28 CASSLSWGATNEKLFF TGTGCCAGCAGTTTGTCTTGGGGGGCAACTAATGAAAAACTGTTTTTT
. TRBJ1-1 . TRBV7-4 CASSIGGLDTEAFF TGTGCCAGCTCGATCGGAGGGTTGGACACTGAAGCTTTCTTT
. TRBJ1-1 . TRBV27 CASSRRDLRTEAFF TGTGCCAGCAGTCGGCGGGACCTGAGAACTGAAGCTTTCTTT
. TRBJ1-1 many TRBV4-1 CASSPSLNTEAFF TGCGCCAGCAGCCCCTCATTGAACACTGAAGCTTTCTTT
TRBD2 TRBJ2-3 . TRBV12-3/TRBV12-4 CASAGTTLTDTQYF TGTGCCAGTGCCGGGACTACCCTCACAGATACGCAGTATTTT
. TRBJ2-7 many TRBV10-3 CAISPESSYEQYF TGTGCCATCAGCCCTGAATCTTCCTACGAGCAGTACTTC
TRBD2 TRBJ2-1 few TRBV14 CASSLTSGGAFF TGTGCCAGCAGTCTAACTAGCGGGGGGGCCTTCTTC
TRBD1 TRBJ2-6 . TRBV2 CASSEGQGSGANVLTF TGTGCCAGCAGTGAGGGACAGGGGTCTGGGGCCAACGTCCTGACTTTC
TRBD2 TRBJ2-1 many TRBV10-3 CAISELTSGSYNEQFF TGTGCCATCAGTGAGCTCACTAGCGGGTCCTACAATGAGCAGTTCTTC
. TRBJ2-1 medium-sized TRBV28 CASRHIIGVHEQFF TGTGCCAGCAGACATATTATTGGGGTCCATGAGCAGTTCTTC
TRBD1 TRBJ1-5 . TRBV7-2 CVSSPGTASNQPKHF TGTGTCAGCAGCCCCGGGACAGCTAGCAATCAGCCCAAGCATTTT
TRBD1 TRBJ1-1 many TRBV7-6 CASSLPDGTGALGKTEAFF TGTGCCAGCAGCTTGCCCGATGGGACAGGGGCCTTGGGGAAAACTGAAGCTTTCTTT
. TRBJ2-7 many TRBV7-9 CASSLVARWEQYF TGTGCCAGCAGCTTAGTTGCACGGTGGGAGCAGTACTTC